The rows below give T cell receptor beta chains drawn from one sample of a study of T cell responses to AZD1222 COVID-19 vaccine. The method was immunoSEQ multiplex PCR; TCRdb's version includes in-frame clones alone and lacks a portion of them. The sample records under 200,000 clones, roughly 90% being singletons. The sample in question was peripheral blood, obtained 28 days after the second AZD1222 dose. These receptors came from an adult who received the AZD1222 COVID-19 vaccine. CDR3s leave out the opening cysteine and the closing phenylalanine or tryptophan.

>TRBV7-2|TRBJ2-7
ASSVSRAHHYEQY
>TRBV2|TRBJ1-5
ASSEALHQPQH
>TRBV19|TRBJ1-5
ASSIGVGLYNQPQH
>TRBV12-3/TRBV12-4|TRBJ2-5
ASSPTREGTQY
>TRBV18|TRBJ1-3
ASSPLDHRNSGNTIY
>TRBV7-6|TRBJ2-7
ASSSRSDSYEQY
>TRBV4-1|TRBJ1-2
ASSQDGGPNYGYT
>TRBV10-3|TRBJ2-1
AISPGRSGSYNEQF
>TRBV2|TRBJ1-5
ASRGEAVNQPQH
>TRBV5-1|TRBJ2-5
ASSSTSGVGRETQY
>TRBV19|TRBJ1-2
ASQRGRDYGYT
>TRBV9|TRBJ2-7
ASSPRTDVYEQY
>TRBV6-2/TRBV6-3|TRBJ1-4
ASSTPDGNEKLF
>TRBV2|TRBJ1-1
ASSAYQGVFMNTEAF
>TRBV28|TRBJ1-2
ASSSGGGFNYGYT